These T cell receptor beta chains were read from a single sample in a study of CD8 T cells in ankylosing spondylitis. A single record per CDR3 protein comes from TCRdb applying MiXCR to the 5' RACE reads. The profile shows approximately 540,000 distinct CDR3 sequences, about an eighth of them singletons. Sequencing used blood, either unsorted or a sorted T cell fraction (not recorded which). Every receptor here comes from a male donor with ankylosing spondylitis. Both conserved end residues are part of each CDR3. Each record gives: clone size, V gene, D gene, J gene, CDR3 length, CDR3 protein, CDR3 DNA. D genes are given only for firm matches. Part of the rows lack a size; the others show once, few, many or a class for expanded clones.

clone size: .
V gene: TRBV4-2
D gene: .
J gene: TRBJ1-4
CDR3 length: 14
CDR3 protein: CASSQGAGMEKLFF
CDR3 DNA: TGTGCCAGCAGCCAGGGAGCAGGGATGGAAAAACTGTTTTTT

clone size: few
V gene: TRBV12-3/TRBV12-4
D gene: TRBD2
J gene: TRBJ2-5
CDR3 length: 17
CDR3 protein: CASSPWRVAGGGETQYF
CDR3 DNA: TGTGCCAGCAGTCCCTGGAGGGTAGCGGGAGGCGGGGAGACCCAGTACTTC

clone size: few
V gene: TRBV7-2
D gene: TRBD1
J gene: TRBJ1-2
CDR3 length: 15
CDR3 protein: CASSLDGTGYYGYTF
CDR3 DNA: TGTGCCAGCAGCTTAGACGGGACAGGGTACTATGGCTACACCTTC

clone size: few
V gene: TRBV12-3/TRBV12-4
D gene: TRBD2
J gene: TRBJ2-1
CDR3 length: 13
CDR3 protein: CASSVAGVNEQFF
CDR3 DNA: TGTGCCAGCAGCGTAGCGGGAGTCAATGAGCAGTTCTTC

clone size: .
V gene: TRBV20-1
D gene: TRBD2
J gene: TRBJ2-3
CDR3 length: 15
CDR3 protein: CSAGPLAGERNTQYF
CDR3 DNA: TGCAGTGCTGGACCCCTAGCGGGAGAGAGGAATACGCAGTATTTT

clone size: .
V gene: TRBV6-6
D gene: .
J gene: TRBJ2-2
CDR3 length: 13
CDR3 protein: CASAGPGTGELFF
CDR3 DNA: TGTGCCAGCGCAGGGCCGGGCACCGGGGAGCTGTTTTTT

clone size: few
V gene: TRBV7-2
D gene: TRBD1
J gene: TRBJ2-3
CDR3 length: 18
CDR3 protein: CASSLTTGVLSSTDTQYF
CDR3 DNA: TGTGCCAGCAGCTTAACGACAGGGGTCCTCTCTAGCACAGATACGCAGTATTTT

clone size: many
V gene: TRBV20-1
D gene: .
J gene: TRBJ1-1
CDR3 length: 12
CDR3 protein: CSAPAVRTEAFF
CDR3 DNA: TGCAGTGCCCCGGCGGTGAGAACTGAAGCTTTCTTT

clone size: .
V gene: TRBV12-5
D gene: TRBD1
J gene: TRBJ1-2
CDR3 length: 13
CDR3 protein: CASGFGTAEGYTF
CDR3 DNA: TGTGCTAGTGGTTTCGGGACAGCGGAGGGCTACACCTTC

clone size: .
V gene: TRBV7-2
D gene: TRBD2
J gene: TRBJ2-1
CDR3 length: 16
CDR3 protein: CASSLGGRANYNEQFF
CDR3 DNA: TGTGCCAGCAGCTTAGGCGGGAGGGCCAACTACAATGAGCAGTTCTTC

clone size: .
V gene: TRBV6-1
D gene: .
J gene: TRBJ1-1
CDR3 length: 13
CDR3 protein: CASSVDKRTEAFF
CDR3 DNA: TGTGCCAGCAGTGTAGATAAACGCACTGAAGCTTTCTTT